The 18 T cell receptor beta chains listed next were all sequenced from one sample in a study of blood T cell repertoires in COVID-19. Sequencing used immunoSEQ multiplex PCR; TCRdb keeps in-frame clones, though not all of them. The data hold some 220,000 clones, with roughly nine tenths observed a single time. What was sequenced was PBMCs or T cells enriched from blood (not recorded which). The source of these receptors is a woman in her forties or fifties in a cohort exposed to, infected with or recovered from COVID-19 (not recorded which).

The V gene is TRBV4-3, the J gene TRBJ2-6, with D tentatively TRBD1 (6 bases). Germline V CDR1 and CDR2: LGHNA, YSLEER. The ends were cut back, 1 base at V and 0 bases at J, with 13 bases in the middle. This CDR3 region has 18 residues. CDR3 in amino acids: CASSQGTASLSGANVLTF. In DNA form, the CDR3 reads TGCGCCAGCAGCCAAGGGACAGCGTCCCTCTCTGGGGCCAACGTCCTGACTTTC.

The chain is built from TRBV7-3 and TRBJ2-1; 9 bases are shared with TRBD1. V was pared by 5 bases and J by 4 bases, with 6 bases of the junction left unmatched. This CDR3 has 15 amino acids. From germline, CDR1 is SGHTA and CDR2 FQGTGA. The CDR3 sequence is CASSLGTGRYNEQFF. CDR3 sequence (DNA): TGTGCCAGCAGCCTGGGGACAGGGCGGTACAATGAGCAGTTCTTC.

This chain joins TRBV25-1 and TRBJ1-2; D is unclear. This CDR3 spans 14 amino acids. Germline assignment: CDR1 MGHDK and CDR2 SYGVNS. V lost 1 base and J 4 bases, leaving 10 bases between the germline ends. For the CDR3, the DNA is TGTGCCAGCAGTGAATTGCGGGGAACCTATGGCTACACCTTC. This sequence encodes CASSELRGTYGYTF.

Written as DNA, the CDR3 is TGTGCCAGCAGTACCAGTACAGGTTCCCTCTTCTACGAGCAGTACTTC. Translation gives CASSTSTGSLFYEQYF. This rearrangement joins TRBV27 to TRBJ2-7, with D perhaps matching TRBD1 (5 bases). Germline loops: CDR1 MNHEY, CDR2 SMNVEV (reference sequence). The CDR3 covers 16 residues. V was pared by 5 bases and J by 3 bases, with 20 bases between.

This clone was observed a single time. The chain couples TRBV18 to TRBJ1-2; tentative D call: TRBD1 (5 bases). The germline V gene has CDR1 KGHSH and CDR2 LQKENI. The CDR3 length is 14 residues. V was cut by 5 bases and J by 5 bases, with 15 bases left in between. The CDR3 region is CASSSSPDRYGYTF. CDR3 in DNA: TGTGCCAGCTCATCTTCCCCCGACAGATATGGCTACACCTTC.

This sequence joins TRBV5-1 and TRBJ2-1; D unresolved. The germline CDR1 and CDR2 sequences are SGHRS and YFSETQ. CDR3 size: 13 residues. V was clipped by 6 bases and J by 2 bases, with 9 bases between them. The CDR3 region is CASTVSPYNEQFF. The CDR3 coding sequence is TGCGCCAGCACCGTTAGCCCCTACAATGAGCAGTTCTTC.

This clone was counted a single time. The rearrangement joins TRBV30 to TRBJ2-5; no firm D call. The CDR3 is 12 amino acids. Trimming left V 1 base short and J 1 base short, with 4 bases between. Germline loops: CDR1 GTSNPN, CDR2 SVGIG (reference sequence). This CDR3 is CAWSGLQETQYF. The DNA for the CDR3 is TGTGCCTGGAGTGGACTCCAAGAGACCCAGTACTTC.

The chain uses TRBV7-2 and TRBJ2-3; 14 positions agree with TRBD2. This CDR3 comprises 17 residues. The germline V gene encodes CDR1 SGHTA and CDR2 FQGNSA. V lost 5 bases and J lost 1; bases outside the gene matches: 5. Here the CDR3 DNA reads TGTGCCAGCAGCCTGGGACTAGCGGGGGCCGGCACAGATACGCAGTATTTT. Amino acid sequence: CASSLGLAGAGTDTQYF. Using reference TRBV7-2 and TRBJ2-3 for the parts outside the CDR3, the full variable domain is GAGVSQSPSNKVTEKGKDVELRCDPISGHTALYWYRQSLGQGLEFLIYFQGNSAPDKSGLPSDRFSAERTGGSVSTLTIQRTQQEDSAVYLCASSLGLAGAGTDTQYFGPGTRLTVL.

The chain links TRBV7-2 to TRBJ1-2; D not certain. V was cut by 1 base and J by 9 bases, with 18 bases left in between. The germline CDR1 and CDR2 sequences are SGHTA and FQGNSA. This CDR3 has 15 amino acids. The DNA of the CDR3 is TGTGCCAGCAGCTTAGAAGTCAGGTCTCCTATTAGCTACACCTTC. Protein: CASSLEVRSPISYTF. The full variable domain, with the rest looked up from reference TRBV7-2 and TRBJ1-2, is GAGVSQSPSNKVTEKGKDVELRCDPISGHTALYWYRQSLGQGLEFLIYFQGNSAPDKSGLPSDRFSAERTGGSVSTLTIQRTQQEDSAVYLCASSLEVRSPISYTFGSGTRLTVV.

This clone was detected only once. V gene TRBV27 combines with J gene TRBJ1-2; tentative D call: TRBD1 (6 bases). The V gene's germline CDR1 is MNHEY and CDR2 SMNVEV (reference sequence). Trimming removed 4 bases from V and 6 bases from J, with 15 bases in between. The CDR3 runs to 14 residues. CDR3 sequence (DNA): TGTGCCAGCAGTTCCTCGGGACACCCAAATGGCTACACCTTC. It specifies CASSSSGHPNGYTF.

The chain uses TRBV11-3 and TRBJ2-2, with D possibly matching TRBD2 (6 bases). The CDR3 has 15 residues. The V gene lost 6 bases and the J gene lost 4 bases, with 15 bases spanning the gap. Germline V lookup: CDR1 SGHNT, CDR2 YENEEA. The chain's CDR3 is CASSLTGLLTGELFF. The DNA for the CDR3 is TGTGCCAGCAGTCTGACGGGACTGCTCACCGGGGAGCTGTTTTTT.

This clone was seen only once. J is TRBJ2-5 and V is TRBV7-9, with D perhaps matching TRBD2 (6 bases). The CDR3 is 15 residues long. Germline CDR1 reads SEHNR; CDR2 reads FQNEAQ (reference sequence). Trimming shortened V by 2 bases and J by 2 bases, and 12 bases separated the two germline ends. In DNA form, the CDR3 reads TGTGCCAGCAGCTTACCAATGGGGGGACAAGAGACCCAGTACTTC. Its translation: CASSLPMGGQETQYF.

This chain uses TRBV5-1 with TRBJ2-1, with 9 bases matching TRBD2. V lost 4 bases and J lost 9; bases outside the gene matches: 8. In germline, CDR1 is SGHRS, CDR2 YFSETQ. This CDR3 is 14 amino acids long. The CDR3 DNA reads as TGCGCCAGCAGCCTTTTTAGCGGGGGAGGTGAGCAGTTCTTC. It specifies CASSLFSGGGEQFF.

J is TRBJ1-2 and V is TRBV7-3, with TRBD1 matching over 10 bases. In germline, CDR1 is SGHTA, CDR2 FQGTGA. J was trimmed by 4 bases and V by 5 bases; bases with no gene match: 13. The CDR3 covers 17 residues. CDR3 coding DNA: TGTGCCAGCAGCCCGAGACAGGGGGCCCATGGGGGCTATGGCTACACCTTC. Translation gives CASSPRQGAHGGYGYTF.

This clone was picked up one time. This sequence joins TRBV9 and TRBJ1-4; D remains unclear. Germline V CDR1 and CDR2: SGDLS, YYNGEE. This CDR3 has 14 residues. Between the trimmed V and J ends, which lost 6 bases and 8 bases, there was a span of 17 bases. CDR3 sequence (DNA): TGTGCCAGCACCTTACACCCAACCGGGGAAAAACTGTTTTTT. Its protein product is CASTLHPTGEKLFF.

V is TRBV7-9 and J is TRBJ1-1; D unclear. Trimming cost V 8 bases and J 11 bases, with 12 bases left between them. The length of the CDR3 is 10 residues. In germline, CDR1 is SEHNR, CDR2 FQNEAQ (reference sequence). In DNA form, the CDR3 reads TGTGCCAGCGGAGAAAGTGAGGCTTTCTTT. As protein: CASGESEAFF. Supplemented by reference TRBV7-9 and TRBJ1-1, the full variable domain reads DTGVSQNPRHKITKRGQNVTFRCDPISEHNRLYWYRQTLGQGPEFLTYFQNEAQLEKSRLLSDRFSAERPKGSFSTLEIQRTEQGDSAMYLCASGESEAFFGQGTRLTVV.

The V call is TRBV30, the J call TRBJ1-5, with 8 bases aligning to TRBD1. V was clipped by 1 base and J by 6 bases; unmatched bases: 2. CDR1 is GTSNPN, CDR2 SVGIG, per germline (reference sequence). CDR3 length equals 13 residues. The CDR3 region is CAWSGQGFQPQHF. Here the CDR3 DNA reads TGTGCCTGGAGTGGACAGGGGTTTCAGCCCCAGCATTTT. Based on the CDR3 plus reference TRBV30 and TRBJ1-5, the full variable domain is SQTIHQWPATLVQPVGSPLSLECTVEGTSNPNLYWYRQAAGRGLQLLFYSVGIGQISSEVPQNLSASRPQDRQFILSSKKLLLSDSGFYLCAWSGQGFQPQHFGDGTRLSIL.

This clone occurred a few times. The chain combines TRBV2 with TRBJ2-5; TRBD1 agrees at 7 bases. Germline lookup yields CDR1 SNHLY and CDR2 FYNNEI. CDR3 size: 14 residues. Trimming took 5 bases from V and 2 from J; bases not matched to a gene: 5. CDR3 residues: CASSLGQLQETQYF. The CDR3 nucleotides are TGTGCCAGCAGTTTGGGACAGCTGCAAGAGACCCAGTACTTC.